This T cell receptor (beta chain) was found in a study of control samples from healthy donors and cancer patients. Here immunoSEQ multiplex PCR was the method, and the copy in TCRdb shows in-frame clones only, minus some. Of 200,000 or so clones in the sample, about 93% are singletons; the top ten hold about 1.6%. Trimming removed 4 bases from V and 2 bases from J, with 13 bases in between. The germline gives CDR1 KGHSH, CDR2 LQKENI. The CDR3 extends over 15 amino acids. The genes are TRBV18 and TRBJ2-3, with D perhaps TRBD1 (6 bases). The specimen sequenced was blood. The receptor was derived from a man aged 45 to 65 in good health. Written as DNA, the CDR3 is TGTGCCAGCTCACGGTCGGGACAACTCACAGATACGCAGTATTTT. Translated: CASSRSGQLTDTQYF.